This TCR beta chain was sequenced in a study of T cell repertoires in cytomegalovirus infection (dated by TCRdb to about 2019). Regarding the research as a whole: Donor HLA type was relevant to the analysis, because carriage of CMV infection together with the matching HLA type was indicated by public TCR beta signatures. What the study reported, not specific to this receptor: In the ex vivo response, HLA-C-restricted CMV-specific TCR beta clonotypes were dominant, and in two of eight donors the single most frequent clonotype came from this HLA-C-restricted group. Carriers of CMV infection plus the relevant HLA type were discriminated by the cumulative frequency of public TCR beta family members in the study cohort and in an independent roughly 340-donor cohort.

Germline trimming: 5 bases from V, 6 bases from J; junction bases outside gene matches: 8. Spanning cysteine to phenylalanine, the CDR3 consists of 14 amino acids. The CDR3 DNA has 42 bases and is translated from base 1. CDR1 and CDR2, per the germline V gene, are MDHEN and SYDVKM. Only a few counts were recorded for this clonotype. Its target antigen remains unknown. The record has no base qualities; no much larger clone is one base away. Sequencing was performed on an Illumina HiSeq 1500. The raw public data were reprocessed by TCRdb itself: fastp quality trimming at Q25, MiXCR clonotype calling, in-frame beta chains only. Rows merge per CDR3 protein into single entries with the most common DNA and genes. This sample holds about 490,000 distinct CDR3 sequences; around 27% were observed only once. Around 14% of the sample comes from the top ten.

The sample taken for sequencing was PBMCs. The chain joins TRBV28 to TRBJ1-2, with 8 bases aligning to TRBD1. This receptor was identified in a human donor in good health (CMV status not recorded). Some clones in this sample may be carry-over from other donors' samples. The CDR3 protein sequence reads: CASSVRTGFDGYTF. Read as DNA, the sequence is TGTGCCAGCAGTGTTCGGACAGGGTTCGATGGCTACACCTTC.